This T cell receptor (beta chain) was sequenced for a study of blood T cell repertoires in COVID-19. Study background: COVID-19 samples, acute and convalescent, were from the United States, Italy and Spain.

Germline lookup yields CDR1 MDHEN and CDR2 SYDVKM. V was clipped by 5 bases and J by 10 bases; unmatched bases: 5. The CDR3 is made up of 13 amino acids. Some clones are missing from TCRdb's copy, which holds only in-frame ones; the method was immunoSEQ multiplex PCR. The sample holds roughly 180,000 clones, around 83% seen once. The clonotype comes from a woman aged 55-70 years with acute or convalescent COVID-19. This chain links TRBV28 with TRBJ2-3; 11 bases are shared with TRBD2. Source material: peripheral blood. The CDR3, as DNA: TGTGCCAGCAGTCCGCAACTAGCGGGAGCGCAGTATTTT. Translating gives CASSPQLAGAQYF.